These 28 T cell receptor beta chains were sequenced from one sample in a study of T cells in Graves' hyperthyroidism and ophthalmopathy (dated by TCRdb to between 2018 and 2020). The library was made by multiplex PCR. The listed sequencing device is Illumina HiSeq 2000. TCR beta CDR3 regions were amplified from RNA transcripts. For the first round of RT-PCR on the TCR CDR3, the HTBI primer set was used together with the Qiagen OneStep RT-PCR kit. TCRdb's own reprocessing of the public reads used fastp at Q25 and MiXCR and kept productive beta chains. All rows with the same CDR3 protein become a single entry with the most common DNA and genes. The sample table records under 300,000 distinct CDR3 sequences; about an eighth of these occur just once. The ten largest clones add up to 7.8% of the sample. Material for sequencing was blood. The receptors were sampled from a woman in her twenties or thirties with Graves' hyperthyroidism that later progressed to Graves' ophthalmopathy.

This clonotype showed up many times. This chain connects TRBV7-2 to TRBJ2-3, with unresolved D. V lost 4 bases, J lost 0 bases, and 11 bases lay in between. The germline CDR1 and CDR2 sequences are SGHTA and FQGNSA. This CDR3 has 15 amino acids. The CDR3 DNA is TGTGCCAGCAGCTACGGCGGATCTAGCACAGATACGCAGTATTTT. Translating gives CASSYGGSSTDTQYF.

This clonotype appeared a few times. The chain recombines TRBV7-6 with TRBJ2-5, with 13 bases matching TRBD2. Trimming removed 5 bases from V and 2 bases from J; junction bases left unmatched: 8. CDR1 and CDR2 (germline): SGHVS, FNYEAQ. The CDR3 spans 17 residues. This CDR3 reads CASSLGTSGTVQETQYF. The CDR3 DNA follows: TGTGCCAGCAGCCTCGGGACTAGCGGGACCGTTCAAGAGACCCAGTACTTC.

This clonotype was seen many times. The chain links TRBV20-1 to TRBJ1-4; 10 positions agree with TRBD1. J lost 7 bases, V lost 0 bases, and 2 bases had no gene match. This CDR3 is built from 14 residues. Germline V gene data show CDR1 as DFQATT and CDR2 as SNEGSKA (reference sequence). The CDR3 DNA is TGCAGTGCTAGAGAGGGGACAGGGGTTGAAAAACTGTTTTTT. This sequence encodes CSAREGTGVEKLFF.

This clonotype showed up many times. The CDR3 loop is CASSGSWGANTEAFF. The CDR3 nucleotides read TGTGCCAGCAGTGGGAGTTGGGGGGCCAACACTGAAGCTTTCTTT. The genes are TRBV6-1 and TRBJ1-1, with D perhaps matching TRBD1 (6 bases). Per germline, CDR1 MNHNS and CDR2 SASEGT. The CDR3 is 15 amino acids. Trimming stripped 4 bases from V and 2 bases from J, with 14 bases between.

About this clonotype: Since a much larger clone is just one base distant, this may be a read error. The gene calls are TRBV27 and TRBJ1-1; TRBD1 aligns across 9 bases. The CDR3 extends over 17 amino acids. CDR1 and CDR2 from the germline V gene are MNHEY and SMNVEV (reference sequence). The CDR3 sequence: CASGLIPTTGGNTEAFF. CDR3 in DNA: TGTGCCAGCGGTTTGATCCCCACGACAGGGGGGAACACTGAAGCTTTCTTT.

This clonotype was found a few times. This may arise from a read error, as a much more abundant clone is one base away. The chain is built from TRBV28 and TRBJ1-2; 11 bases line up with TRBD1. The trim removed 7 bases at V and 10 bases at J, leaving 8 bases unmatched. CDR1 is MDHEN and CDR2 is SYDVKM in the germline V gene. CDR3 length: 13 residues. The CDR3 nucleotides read TGTGCCAGCAACCTGGACAGGGGGCCTGACTACACCTTC. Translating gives CASNLDRGPDYTF.

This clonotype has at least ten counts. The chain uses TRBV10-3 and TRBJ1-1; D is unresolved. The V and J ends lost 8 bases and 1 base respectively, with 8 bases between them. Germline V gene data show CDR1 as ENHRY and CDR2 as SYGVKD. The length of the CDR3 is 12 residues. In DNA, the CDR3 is TGTGCCATCGGAACAGAGAACACTGAAGCTTTCTTT. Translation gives CAIGTENTEAFF.

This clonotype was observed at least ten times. The CDR3 bases are TGTGCCAGCAGCTTGGAGACAGGGCTCAACCCCCTAGGCTACACCTTC. It is translated as CASSLETGLNPLGYTF. The gene calls are TRBV7-2 and TRBJ1-2, with 7 bases matching TRBD1. The CDR3 has 16 residues. With V trimmed by 3 bases and J by 8 bases, 15 bases remained unmatched. Germline lookup yields CDR1 SGHTA and CDR2 FQGNSA. Supplemented by reference TRBV7-2 and TRBJ1-2, the full variable domain reads GAGVSQSPSNKVTEKGKDVELRCDPISGHTALYWYRQSLGQGLEFLIYFQGNSAPDKSGLPSDRFSAERTGGSVSTLTIQRTQQEDSAVYLCASSLETGLNPLGYTFGSGTRLTVV.

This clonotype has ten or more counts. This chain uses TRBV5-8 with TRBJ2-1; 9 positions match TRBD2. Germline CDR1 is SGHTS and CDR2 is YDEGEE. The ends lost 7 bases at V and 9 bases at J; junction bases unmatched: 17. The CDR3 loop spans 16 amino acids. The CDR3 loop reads CASAHAIAGVPVEQFF. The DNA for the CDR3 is TGTGCCAGCGCCCATGCAATAGCGGGAGTACCTGTTGAGCAGTTCTTC.

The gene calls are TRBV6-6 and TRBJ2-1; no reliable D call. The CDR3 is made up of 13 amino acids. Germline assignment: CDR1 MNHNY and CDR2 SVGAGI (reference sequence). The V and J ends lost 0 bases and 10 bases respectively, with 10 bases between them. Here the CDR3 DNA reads TGTGCCAGCAGTTACTCGTTCCAGGCCGAGCAGTTCTTC. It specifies CASSYSFQAEQFF.

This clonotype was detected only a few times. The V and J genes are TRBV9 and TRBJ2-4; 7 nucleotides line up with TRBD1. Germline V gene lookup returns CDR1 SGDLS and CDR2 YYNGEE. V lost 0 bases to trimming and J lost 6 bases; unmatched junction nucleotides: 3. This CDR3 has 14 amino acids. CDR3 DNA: TGTGCCAGCAGCGTAGGGGACAGTATAAACATTCAGTACTTC. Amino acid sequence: CASSVGDSINIQYF.

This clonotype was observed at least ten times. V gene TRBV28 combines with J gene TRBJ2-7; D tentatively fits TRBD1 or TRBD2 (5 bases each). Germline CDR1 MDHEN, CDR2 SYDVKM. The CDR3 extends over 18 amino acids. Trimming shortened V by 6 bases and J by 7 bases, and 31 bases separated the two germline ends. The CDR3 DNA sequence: TGTGCCAGCAGACAGTCGATTCGGGGCCCTAGGTCCGTCGATGAGCAGTACTTC. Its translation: CASRQSIRGPRSVDEQYF.

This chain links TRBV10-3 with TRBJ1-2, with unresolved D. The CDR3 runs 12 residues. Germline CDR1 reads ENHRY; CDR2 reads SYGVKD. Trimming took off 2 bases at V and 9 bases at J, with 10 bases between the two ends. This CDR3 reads CAISETDGRYTF. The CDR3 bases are TGTGCCATCAGTGAGACTGATGGGCGCTACACCTTC.

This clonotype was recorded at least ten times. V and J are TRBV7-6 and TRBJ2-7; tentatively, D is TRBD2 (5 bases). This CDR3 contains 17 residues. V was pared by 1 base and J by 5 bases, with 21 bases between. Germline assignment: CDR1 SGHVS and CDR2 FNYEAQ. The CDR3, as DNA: TGTGCCAGCAGCTTAGATACGGGGTACCTTTTCTTGGACGAGCAGTACTTC. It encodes CASSLDTGYLFLDEQYF.

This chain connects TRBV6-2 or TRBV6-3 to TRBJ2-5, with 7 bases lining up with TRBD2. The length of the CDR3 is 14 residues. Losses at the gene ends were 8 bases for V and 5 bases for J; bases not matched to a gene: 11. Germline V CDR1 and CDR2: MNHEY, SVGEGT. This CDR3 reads CASYKGGSGETQYF. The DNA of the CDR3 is TGTGCCAGCTATAAGGGCGGGAGTGGCGAGACCCAGTACTTC.

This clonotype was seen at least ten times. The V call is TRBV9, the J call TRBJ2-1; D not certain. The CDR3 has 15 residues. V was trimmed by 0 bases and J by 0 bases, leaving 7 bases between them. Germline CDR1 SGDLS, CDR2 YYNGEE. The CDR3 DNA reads TGTGCCAGCAGCGTAGACTACAGCTCCTACAATGAGCAGTTCTTC. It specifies CASSVDYSSYNEQFF.

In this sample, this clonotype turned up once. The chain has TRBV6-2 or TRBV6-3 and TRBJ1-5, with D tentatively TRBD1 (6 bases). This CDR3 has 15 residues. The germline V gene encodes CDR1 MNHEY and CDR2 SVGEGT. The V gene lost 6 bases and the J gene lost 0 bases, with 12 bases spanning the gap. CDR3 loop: CASRETGYSNQPQHF. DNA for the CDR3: TGTGCCAGCAGGGAGACAGGTTATAGCAATCAGCCCCAGCATTTT.

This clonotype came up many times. CDR3 sequence reads: CASSPKGGANTGELFF. Here the CDR3 DNA reads TGTGCCAGCAGCCCGAAGGGGGGCGCGAACACCGGGGAGCTGTTTTTT. The chain carries TRBV7-9 and TRBJ2-2; D possibly uses TRBD1 or TRBD2 (6 bases each). In germline, CDR1 is SEHNR, CDR2 FQNEAQ (reference sequence). V shed 5 bases and J shed 0 bases, with 13 bases lying between them. The length of the CDR3 is 16 residues.

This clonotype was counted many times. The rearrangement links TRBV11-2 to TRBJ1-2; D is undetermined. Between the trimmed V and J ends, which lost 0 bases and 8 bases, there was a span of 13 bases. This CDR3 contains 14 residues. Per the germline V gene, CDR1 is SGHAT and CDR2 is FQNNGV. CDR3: CASSLDRTDHGYTF. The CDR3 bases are TGTGCCAGCAGCTTAGACAGGACCGATCACGGCTACACCTTC.

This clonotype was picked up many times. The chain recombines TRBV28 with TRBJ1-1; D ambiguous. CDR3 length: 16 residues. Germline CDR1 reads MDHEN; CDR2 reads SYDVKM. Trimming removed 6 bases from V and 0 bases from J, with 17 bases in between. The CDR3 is CASSTRPPAVNTEAFF. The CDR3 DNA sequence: TGTGCCAGCAGCACTAGGCCCCCAGCGGTGAACACTGAAGCTTTCTTT.

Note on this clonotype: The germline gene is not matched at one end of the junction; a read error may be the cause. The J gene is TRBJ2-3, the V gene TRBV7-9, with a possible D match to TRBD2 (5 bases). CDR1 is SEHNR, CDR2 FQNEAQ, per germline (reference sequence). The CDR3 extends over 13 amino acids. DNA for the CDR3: TGTGCCAACAGCAACCGGGACACAGATACGCAGTATTTT. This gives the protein CANSNRDTDTQYF.

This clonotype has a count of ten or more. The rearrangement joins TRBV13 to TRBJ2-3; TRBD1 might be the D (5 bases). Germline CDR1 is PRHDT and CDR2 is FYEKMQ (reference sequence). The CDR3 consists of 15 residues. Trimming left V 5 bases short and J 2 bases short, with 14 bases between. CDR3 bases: TGTGCCAGCAGCACTAAGATGGACATCACAGATACGCAGTATTTT. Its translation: CASSTKMDITDTQYF.

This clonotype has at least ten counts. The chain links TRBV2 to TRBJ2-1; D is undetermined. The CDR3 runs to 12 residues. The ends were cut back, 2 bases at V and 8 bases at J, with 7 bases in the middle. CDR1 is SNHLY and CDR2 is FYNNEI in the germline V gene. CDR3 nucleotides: TGTGCCAGCAGTGAATTTGTGGATGAGCAGTTCTTC. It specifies CASSEFVDEQFF. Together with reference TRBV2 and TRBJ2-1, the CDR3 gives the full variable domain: EPEVTQTPSHQVTQMGQEVILRCVPISNHLYFYWYRQILGQKVEFLVSFYNNEISEKSEIFDDQFSVERPDGSNFTLKIRSTKLEDSAMYFCASSEFVDEQFFGPGTRLTVL.

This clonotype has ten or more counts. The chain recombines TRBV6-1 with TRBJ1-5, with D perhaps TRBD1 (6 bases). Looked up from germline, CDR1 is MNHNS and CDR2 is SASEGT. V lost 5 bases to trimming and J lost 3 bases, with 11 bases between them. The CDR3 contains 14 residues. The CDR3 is CASSHRALNQPQHF. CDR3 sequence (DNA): TGTGCCAGCAGTCACAGGGCCCTCAATCAGCCCCAGCATTTT.

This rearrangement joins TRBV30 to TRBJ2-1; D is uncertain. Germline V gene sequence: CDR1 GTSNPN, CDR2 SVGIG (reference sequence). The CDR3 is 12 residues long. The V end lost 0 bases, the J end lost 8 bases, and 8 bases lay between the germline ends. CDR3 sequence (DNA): TGTGCCTGGAGTGTTTCGCTTCATGAGCAGTTCTTC. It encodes CAWSVSLHEQFF.

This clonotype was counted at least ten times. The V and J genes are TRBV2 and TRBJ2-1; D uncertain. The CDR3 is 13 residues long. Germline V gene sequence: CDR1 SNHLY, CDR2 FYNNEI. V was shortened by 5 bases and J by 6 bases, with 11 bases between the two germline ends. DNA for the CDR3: TGTGCCAGCAGTCGTAGTTGGTCCAATGAGCAGTTCTTC. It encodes CASSRSWSNEQFF.

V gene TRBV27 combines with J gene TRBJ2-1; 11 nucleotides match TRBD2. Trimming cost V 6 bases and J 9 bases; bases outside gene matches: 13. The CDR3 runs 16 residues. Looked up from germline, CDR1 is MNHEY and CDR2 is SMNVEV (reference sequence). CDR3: CASRTLAGVIQSEQFF. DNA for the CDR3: TGTGCCAGCAGGACACTAGCGGGAGTCATACAGAGTGAGCAGTTCTTC.

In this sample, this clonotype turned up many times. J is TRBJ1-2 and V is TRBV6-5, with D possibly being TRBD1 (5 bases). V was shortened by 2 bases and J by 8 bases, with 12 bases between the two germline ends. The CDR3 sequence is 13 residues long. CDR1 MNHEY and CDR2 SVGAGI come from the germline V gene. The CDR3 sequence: CASSYRAGKGYTF. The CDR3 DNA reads TGTGCCAGCAGTTACAGGGCAGGGAAAGGCTACACCTTC.